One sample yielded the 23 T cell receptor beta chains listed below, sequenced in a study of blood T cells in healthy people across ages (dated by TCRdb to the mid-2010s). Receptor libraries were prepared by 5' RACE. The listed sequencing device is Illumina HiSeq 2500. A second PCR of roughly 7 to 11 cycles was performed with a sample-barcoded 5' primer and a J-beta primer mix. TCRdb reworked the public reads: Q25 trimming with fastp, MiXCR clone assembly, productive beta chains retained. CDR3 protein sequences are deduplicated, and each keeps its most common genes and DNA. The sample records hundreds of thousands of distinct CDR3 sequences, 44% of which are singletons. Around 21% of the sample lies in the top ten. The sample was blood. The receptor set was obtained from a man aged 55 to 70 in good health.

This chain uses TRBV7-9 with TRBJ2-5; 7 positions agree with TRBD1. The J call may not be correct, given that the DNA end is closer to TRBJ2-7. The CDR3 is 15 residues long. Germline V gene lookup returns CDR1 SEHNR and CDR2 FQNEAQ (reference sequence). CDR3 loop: CASSSPGQSHYEQYF. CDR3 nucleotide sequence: TGTGCCAGCAGCTCACCGGGACAGTCACACTACGAGCAGTACTTC.

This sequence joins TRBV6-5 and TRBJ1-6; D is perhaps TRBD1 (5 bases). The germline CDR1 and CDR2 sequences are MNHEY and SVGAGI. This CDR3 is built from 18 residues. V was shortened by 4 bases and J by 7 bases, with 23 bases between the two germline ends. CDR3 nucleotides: TGTGCCAGCAGTTTAGAAATTCAGGGAGGTAGTGGCAATTCACCCCTCCACTTT. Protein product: CASSLEIQGGSGNSPLHF.

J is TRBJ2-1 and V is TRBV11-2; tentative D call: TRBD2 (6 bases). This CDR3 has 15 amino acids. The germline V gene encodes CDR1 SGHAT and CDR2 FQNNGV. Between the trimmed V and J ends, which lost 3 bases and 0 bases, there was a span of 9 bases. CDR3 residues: CASSLTRSSYNEQFF. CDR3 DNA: TGTGCCAGCAGCTTGACTAGAAGCTCCTACAATGAGCAGTTCTTC.

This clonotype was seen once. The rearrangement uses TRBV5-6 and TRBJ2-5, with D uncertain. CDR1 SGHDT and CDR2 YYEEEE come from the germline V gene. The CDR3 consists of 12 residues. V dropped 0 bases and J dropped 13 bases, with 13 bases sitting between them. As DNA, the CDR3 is TGTGCCAGCAGCTTGGGACCGACTCATTGGTACTTC. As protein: CASSLGPTHWYF.

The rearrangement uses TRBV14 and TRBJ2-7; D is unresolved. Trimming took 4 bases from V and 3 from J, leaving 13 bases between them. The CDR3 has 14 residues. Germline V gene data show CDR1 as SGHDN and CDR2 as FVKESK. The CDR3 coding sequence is TGTGCCAGCAGCCCAGGCGGCAAGCTCTACGAGCAGTACTTC. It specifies CASSPGGKLYEQYF.

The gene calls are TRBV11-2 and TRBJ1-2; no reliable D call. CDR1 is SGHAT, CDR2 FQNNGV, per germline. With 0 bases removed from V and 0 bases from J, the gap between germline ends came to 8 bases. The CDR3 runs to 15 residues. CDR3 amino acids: CASSLDRPSNYGYTF. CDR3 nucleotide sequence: TGTGCCAGCAGCTTAGATCGACCCTCTAACTATGGCTACACCTTC.

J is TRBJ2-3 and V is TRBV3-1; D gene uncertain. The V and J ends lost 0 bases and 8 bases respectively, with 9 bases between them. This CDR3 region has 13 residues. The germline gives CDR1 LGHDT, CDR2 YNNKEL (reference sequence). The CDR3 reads CASSQDRWGTQYF. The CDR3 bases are TGTGCCAGCAGCCAAGACAGATGGGGTACGCAGTATTTT.

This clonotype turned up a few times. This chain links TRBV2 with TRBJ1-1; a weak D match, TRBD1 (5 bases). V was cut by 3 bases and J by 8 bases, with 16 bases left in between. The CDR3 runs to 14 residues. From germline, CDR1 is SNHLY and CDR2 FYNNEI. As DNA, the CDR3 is TGTGCCAGCAGTGACGGGCCAGGGTCTGAGGAAGCTTTCTTT. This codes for CASSDGPGSEEAFF.

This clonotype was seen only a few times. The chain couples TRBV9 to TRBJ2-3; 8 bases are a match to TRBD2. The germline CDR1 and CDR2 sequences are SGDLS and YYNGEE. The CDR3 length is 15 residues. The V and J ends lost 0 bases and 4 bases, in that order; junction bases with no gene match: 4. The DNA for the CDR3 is TGTGCCAGCAGCGTAGTTGCGGGGGGACCAGATACGCAGTATTTT. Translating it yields CASSVVAGGPDTQYF.

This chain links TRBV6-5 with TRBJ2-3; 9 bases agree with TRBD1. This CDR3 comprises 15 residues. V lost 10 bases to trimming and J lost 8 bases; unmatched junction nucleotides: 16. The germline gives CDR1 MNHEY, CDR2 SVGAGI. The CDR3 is CATVDRGKAVITQYF. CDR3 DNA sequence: TGTGCCACAGTAGACAGGGGGAAGGCAGTGATTACGCAGTATTTT.

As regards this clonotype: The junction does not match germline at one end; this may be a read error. CDR3 DNA: TGTGCCACCAGCAGAGGCCGGGGTTTGACTAATGAAAAACCGTTTTTT. Its protein is CATSRGRGLTNEKPFF. The rearrangement links TRBV15 to TRBJ1-4; unclear D gene. This CDR3 spans 16 amino acids. Germline V CDR1 and CDR2: LNHNV, YYDKDF (reference sequence). Full variable domain (missing parts from reference TRBV15 and TRBJ1-4): DAMVIQNPRYQVTQFGKPVTLSCSQTLNHNVMYWYQQKSSQAPKLLFHYYDKDFNNEADTPDNFQSRRPNTSFCFLDIRSPGLGDTAMYLCATSRGRGLTNEKPFFGSGTQLSVL.

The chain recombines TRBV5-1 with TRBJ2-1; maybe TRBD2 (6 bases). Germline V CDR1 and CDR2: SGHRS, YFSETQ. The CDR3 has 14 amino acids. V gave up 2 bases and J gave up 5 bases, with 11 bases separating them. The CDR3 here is CASSLGGAHNEQFF. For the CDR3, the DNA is TGCGCCAGCAGCTTAGGCGGGGCCCACAATGAGCAGTTCTTC.

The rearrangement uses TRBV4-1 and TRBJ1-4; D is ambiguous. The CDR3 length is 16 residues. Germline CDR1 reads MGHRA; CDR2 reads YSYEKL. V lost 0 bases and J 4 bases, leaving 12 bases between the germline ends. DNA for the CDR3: TGCGCCAGCAGCCAAGATCAAGGACGGTATAATGAAAAACTGTTTTTT. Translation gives CASSQDQGRYNEKLFF.

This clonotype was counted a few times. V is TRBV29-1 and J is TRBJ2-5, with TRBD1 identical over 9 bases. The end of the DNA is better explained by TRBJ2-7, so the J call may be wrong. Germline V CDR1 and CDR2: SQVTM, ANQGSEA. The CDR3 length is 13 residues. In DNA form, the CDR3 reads TGCAGCGTTACTACAGGGGGCAGCTACGAGCAGTACTTC. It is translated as CSVTTGGSYEQYF.

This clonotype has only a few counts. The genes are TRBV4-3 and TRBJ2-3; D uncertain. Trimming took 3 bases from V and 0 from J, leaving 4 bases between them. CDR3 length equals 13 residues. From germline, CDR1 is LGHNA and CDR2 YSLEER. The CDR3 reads CASSQDSTDTQYF. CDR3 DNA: TGCGCCAGCAGCCAGGACAGCACAGATACGCAGTATTTT.

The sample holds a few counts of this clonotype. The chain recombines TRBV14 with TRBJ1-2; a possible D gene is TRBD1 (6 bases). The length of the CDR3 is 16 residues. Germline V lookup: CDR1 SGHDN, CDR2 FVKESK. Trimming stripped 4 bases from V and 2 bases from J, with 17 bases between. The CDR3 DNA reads TGTGCCAGCAGCCCCCCCCGGGGGGGCTGGAACTATGGCTACACCTTC. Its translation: CASSPPRGGWNYGYTF. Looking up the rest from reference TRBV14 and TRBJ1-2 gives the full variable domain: EAGVTQFPSHSVIEKGQTVTLRCDPISGHDNLYWYRRVMGKEIKFLLHFVKESKQDESGMPNNRFLAERTGGTYSTLKVQPAELEDSGVYFCASSPPRGGWNYGYTFGSGTRLTVV.

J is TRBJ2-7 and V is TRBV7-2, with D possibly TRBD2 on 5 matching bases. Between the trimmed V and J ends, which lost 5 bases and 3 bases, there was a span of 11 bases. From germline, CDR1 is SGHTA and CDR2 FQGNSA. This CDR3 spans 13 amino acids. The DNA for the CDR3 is TGTGCCAGCAGCCCGGAGGTAATCTACGAGCAGTACTTC. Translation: CASSPEVIYEQYF.

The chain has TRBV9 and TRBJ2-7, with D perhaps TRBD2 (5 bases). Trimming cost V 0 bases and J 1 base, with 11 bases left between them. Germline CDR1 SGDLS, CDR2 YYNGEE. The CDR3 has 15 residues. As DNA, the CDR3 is TGTGCCAGCAGCGTAGGGGGTACGGGATCCTACGAGCAGTACTTC. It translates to CASSVGGTGSYEQYF.

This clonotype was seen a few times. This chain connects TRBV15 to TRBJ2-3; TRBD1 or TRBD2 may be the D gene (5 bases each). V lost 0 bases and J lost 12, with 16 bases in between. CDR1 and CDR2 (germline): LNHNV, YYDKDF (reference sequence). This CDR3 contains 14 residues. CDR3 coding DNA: TGTGCCACCAGCAGAGATGGGAAGCCGGGGCGCCAGTATTTT. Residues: CATSRDGKPGRQYF.

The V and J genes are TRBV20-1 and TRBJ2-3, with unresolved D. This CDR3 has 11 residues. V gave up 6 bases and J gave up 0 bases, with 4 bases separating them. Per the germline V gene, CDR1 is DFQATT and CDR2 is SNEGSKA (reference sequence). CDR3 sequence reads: CSALSTDTQYF. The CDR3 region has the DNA TGCAGTGCCCTCAGCACAGATACGCAGTATTTT.

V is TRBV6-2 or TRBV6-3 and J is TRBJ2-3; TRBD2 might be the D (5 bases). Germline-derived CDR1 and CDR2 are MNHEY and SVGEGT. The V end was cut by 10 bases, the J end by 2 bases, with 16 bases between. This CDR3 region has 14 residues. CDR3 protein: CATARSGYTDTQYF. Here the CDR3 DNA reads TGTGCCACCGCCCGGTCGGGGTACACAGATACGCAGTATTTT.

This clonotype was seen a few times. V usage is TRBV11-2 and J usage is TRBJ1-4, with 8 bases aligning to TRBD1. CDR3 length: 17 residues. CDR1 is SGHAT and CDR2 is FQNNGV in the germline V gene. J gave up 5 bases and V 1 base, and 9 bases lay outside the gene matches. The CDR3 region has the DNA TGTGCCAGCAGCTTAGCCGCTGACAGGGGTGTGAATGAAAAACTGTTTTTT. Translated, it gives CASSLAADRGVNEKLFF.

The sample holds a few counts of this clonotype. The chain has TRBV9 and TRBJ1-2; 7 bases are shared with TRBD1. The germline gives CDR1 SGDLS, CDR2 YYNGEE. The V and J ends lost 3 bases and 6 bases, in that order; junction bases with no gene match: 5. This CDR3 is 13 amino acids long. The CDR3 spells CASSADRWNGYTF. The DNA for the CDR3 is TGTGCCAGCAGCGCGGACAGGTGGAATGGCTACACCTTC. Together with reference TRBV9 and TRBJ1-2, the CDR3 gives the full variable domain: DSGVTQTPKHLITATGQRVTLRCSPRSGDLSVYWYQQSLDQGLQFLIQYYNGEERAKGNILERFSAQQFPDLHSELNLSSLELGDSALYFCASSADRWNGYTFGSGTRLTVV.